The entry that follows covers one TCR beta chain sequence. Its antigen is unknown. CD8+ and CD4+ T cells from blood underwent TCR beta sequencing, which was carried out in a high-throughput format. About 0.5 to 1 ug RNA was reverse transcribed with random hexamers. By means of immunoSEQ multiplex PCR, TCR beta CDR3 spanning 54 Vbeta and 13 Jbeta underwent amplification. TCRdb reprocessed the immunoSEQ multiplex PCR reads via MiXCR and lists one record per CDR3 protein. The sample holds over 130,000 distinct CDR3 sequences; just under 95% are singletons and the top ten take roughly 0.14%. This record comes from a study of CD8 T cells in Susac syndrome. Findings and caveats of the study: Clonal expansion was missing from Susac syndrome CD4+ T cell repertoires.

The length of the CDR3 is 12 residues. CDR1 SQVTM and CDR2 ANQGSEA come from the germline V gene. Trimming took off 4 bases at V and 8 bases at J, with 14 bases between the two ends. This rearrangement joins TRBV29-1 to TRBJ1-1; D gene ambiguous. This clonotype originated in a human donor with Susac syndrome. Sequencing was done on a sample of CD4+ T cells from PBMCs. In nucleotides, the CDR3 is TGCAGCGTTGGTCCAGGCCTCGGAGAAGCTTTCTTT. Amino acid sequence: CSVGPGLGEAFF.